This T cell receptor beta chain was identified in a study of technical replicates of blood from several donors. The V gene's germline CDR1 is MNHEY and CDR2 SVGAGI. Trimming cost V 2 bases and J 7 bases; bases outside gene matches: 3. This CDR3 spans 14 amino acids. The data were produced by immunoSEQ multiplex PCR, yet TCRdb's version contains in-frame clones alone and is incomplete. The sample records 75,000 to 90,000 clones, over 90% being singletons. The source is a human donor in good health. V is TRBV6-5 and J is TRBJ1-1, with 11 bases lining up with TRBD1. The material sequenced was T cells isolated from PBMCs. The CDR3 loop is CASSYRDRGGEAFF. Here the CDR3 DNA reads TGTGCCAGCAGTTACCGGGACAGGGGGGGTGAAGCTTTCTTT.